This T cell receptor (beta chain) stems from a study of OX40 agonist ivuxolimab in advanced cancers. Study background: Ivuxolimab, which patients received intravenously every 2 weeks, was dosed at 0.01 to 10 mg/kg.

On this clone: Its antigen is still unknown.

Germline V gives CDR1 SQVTM, CDR2 ANQGSEA. The germline V and J ends were trimmed by 6 bases and 4 bases, with 10 bases remaining between them. CDR3 length: 11 amino acids. Profiled with immunoSEQ multiplex PCR; TCRdb holds only in-frame clones, not every one. The profile shows tens of thousands of clones, around 89% of them singletons. Points from the study as a whole: Antigen specificity remained undetermined for the expanded peripheral T cells.

This TCR derives from an adult with an advanced solid tumor such as melanoma, head and neck, liver or kidney cancer. The rearrangement uses TRBV29-1 and TRBJ2-7, with D maybe TRBD1 (5 bases). Sequenced here: CD4+ or CD8+ T cells sorted from blood, sampled in a trial of the OX40 agonist ivuxolimab. CDR3 DNA sequence: TGCAGCGTCCAGGACATGTACGAGCAGTACTTC. As protein: CSVQDMYEQYF.